This T cell receptor beta chain was sequenced during a study of CD8+ T cells in alopecia areata. V was shortened by 1 base and J by 4 bases, with 14 bases between the two germline ends. The CDR3 has 15 residues. Germline V gene data show CDR1 as GTSNPN and CDR2 as SVGIG (reference sequence). PBMC-derived CD4+ and CD8+ T cells were sorted. This clone is a singleton in its sample. Investigators isolated RNA and reverse transcribed it into cDNA to act as the sequencing template. Produced via immunoSEQ multiplex PCR; TCRdb's table is partial and in-frame only. Of 100,000 to 150,000 clones in the sample, less than 50% were seen once.

The specimen sequenced was NKG2D-low CD8+ T cells sorted from blood. The gene calls are TRBV30 and TRBJ1-5; weak D call: TRBD1 (6 bases). This clonotype originated in a human donor with alopecia areata. The CDR3 region has the DNA TGTGCCTGGAGTGGAGAAGGGACAAATAATCAGCCCCAGCATTTT. It is translated as CAWSGEGTNNQPQHF.